Each of the 3 T cell receptor beta chains below was sequenced from the same sample in a study of blood T cell repertoires in COVID-19. The method was immunoSEQ multiplex PCR; TCRdb's version includes in-frame clones alone and lacks a portion of them. The sample lists around 140,000 clones, 87% occurring once. The sample taken for sequencing was peripheral blood. Every receptor here comes from a man of 80 years or more with acute or convalescent COVID-19.

The genes are TRBV24-1 and TRBJ2-7, with TRBD2 identical over 9 bases. Trimming removed 4 bases from V and 2 bases from J; junction bases left unmatched: 2. The germline CDR1 and CDR2 sequences are KGHDR and SFDVKD. The CDR3 extends over 14 amino acids. CDR3 amino acids: CATSDASGTYEQYF. Written as DNA, the CDR3 is TGTGCCACCAGTGACGCTAGCGGGACCTACGAGCAGTACTTC.

The CDR3 loop reads CSVGLAASTDTQYF. The DNA for the CDR3 is TGCAGCGTGGGACTAGCGGCCAGCACAGATACGCAGTATTTT. V usage is TRBV29-1 and J usage is TRBJ2-3; 11 bases match TRBD2. Germline loops: CDR1 SQVTM, CDR2 ANQGSEA. V was clipped by 6 bases and J by 0 bases; unmatched bases: 2. This CDR3 is built from 14 residues.

The chain joins TRBV7-9 to TRBJ1-2, with a possible D match to TRBD1 (6 bases). CDR3 size: 14 residues. V gave up 1 base and J gave up 8 bases, with 14 bases separating them. CDR1 and CDR2 (germline): SEHNR, FQNEAQ (reference sequence). This CDR3 reads CASSLEGRGQGYTF. The CDR3 DNA is TGTGCCAGCAGCTTAGAAGGCAGGGGTCAAGGCTACACCTTC.